The clone carrying this TCR beta chain was seen repeatedly, ten times or more. Its antigen is unknown. Data came from immunoSEQ multiplex PCR; TCRdb stores just in-frame clones and leaves some out. The table shows 49,000 or so clones, with over 65% occurring only once. This record belongs to a study of T cell clones after liver transplantation. Study-wide background: Liver transplant recipients had immunosuppression withdrawal attempted within 2 years. Standard immunosuppression, with no induction, continued until 12-24 months after transplant. Study-level results: Low donor cell numbers restricted donor-reactive repertoire measurement in two subjects. Graft donor-reactive T cells may have migrated into the graft rather than being deleted.

Trimming left V 5 bases short and J 6 bases short, with 11 bases between. Germline V CDR1 and CDR2: MNHEY, SMNVEV (reference sequence). The CDR3 covers 13 residues. This specimen was CD4+ T cells from blood, taken approximately 54 months after liver transplant. This sequence joins TRBV27 and TRBJ2-4; no definite D call. The source of this sequence is a human patient who received a liver transplant. Some T cells may be the graft donor's. CDR3 sequence: CASSDHGGNIQYF. In DNA, the CDR3 is TGTGCCAGCAGTGACCACGGTGGAAACATTCAGTACTTC.